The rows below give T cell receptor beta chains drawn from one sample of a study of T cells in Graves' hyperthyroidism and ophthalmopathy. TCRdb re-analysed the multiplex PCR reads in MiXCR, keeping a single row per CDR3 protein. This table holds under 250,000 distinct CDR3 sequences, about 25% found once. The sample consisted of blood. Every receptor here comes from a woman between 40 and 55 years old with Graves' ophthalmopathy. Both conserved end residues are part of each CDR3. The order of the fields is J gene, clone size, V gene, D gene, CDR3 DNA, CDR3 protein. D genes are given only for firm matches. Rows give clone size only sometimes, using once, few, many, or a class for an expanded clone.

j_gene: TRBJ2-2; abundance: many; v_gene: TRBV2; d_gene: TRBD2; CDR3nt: TGTGCCAGCAGTGACGTCGGGGGGGACACCGGGGAGCTGTTTTTT; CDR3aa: CASSDVGGDTGELFF
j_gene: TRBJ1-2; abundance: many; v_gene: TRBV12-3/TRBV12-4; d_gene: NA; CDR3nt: TGTGCCAGCAGTAAGTCCTCAGGCTATGGCTACACCTTC; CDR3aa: CASSKSSGYGYTF
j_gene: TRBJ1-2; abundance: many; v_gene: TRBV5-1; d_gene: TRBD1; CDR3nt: TGCGCCAGCAGGGGAGCGACAGGGACCTATGGCTACACCTTC; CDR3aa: CASRGATGTYGYTF
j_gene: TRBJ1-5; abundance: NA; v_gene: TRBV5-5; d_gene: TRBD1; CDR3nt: TGTGCCAGCAGCCCTGGACAGGGGGCTTGGCAGCCCCAGCATTTT; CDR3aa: CASSPGQGAWQPQHF
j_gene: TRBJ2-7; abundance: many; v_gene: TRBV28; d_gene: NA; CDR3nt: TGTGCCAGCAGTCCTCCAGGACAAGATTACGAGCAGTACTTC; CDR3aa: CASSPPGQDYEQYF
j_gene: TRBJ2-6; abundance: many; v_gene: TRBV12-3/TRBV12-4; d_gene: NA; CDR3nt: TGTGCCAGCAGTTTCGGGACAAGGGCCGAATCTGGGGCCAACGTCCTGACTTTC; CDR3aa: CASSFGTRAESGANVLTF
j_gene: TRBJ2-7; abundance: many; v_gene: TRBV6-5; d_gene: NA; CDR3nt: TGTGCCAGCAGTTGGGACGGCGGGTCTTCCGAGCAGTACTTC; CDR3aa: CASSWDGGSSEQYF
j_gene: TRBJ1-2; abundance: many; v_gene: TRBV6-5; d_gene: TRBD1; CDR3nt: TGTGCCAGCAGTTCGATTGACAGGGGCGGTGGCTACACCTTC; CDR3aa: CASSSIDRGGGYTF
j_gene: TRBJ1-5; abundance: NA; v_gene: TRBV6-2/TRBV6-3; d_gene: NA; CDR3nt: TGTGCCAGCAGGCTCGACCAGGACCGGAATTTATTACCCCAGCATTTT; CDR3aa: CASRLDQDRNLLPQHF
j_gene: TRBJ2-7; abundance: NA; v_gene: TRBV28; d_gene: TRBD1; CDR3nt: TGTGCCAGCAGCCAAACGGACAGGGAGCTCTACGAGCAGTACTTC; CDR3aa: CASSQTDRELYEQYF
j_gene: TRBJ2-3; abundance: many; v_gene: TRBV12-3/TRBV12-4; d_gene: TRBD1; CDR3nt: TGTGCCAGCAGTTCCTCGACAGGGCATACGCAGTATTTT; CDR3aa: CASSSSTGHTQYF
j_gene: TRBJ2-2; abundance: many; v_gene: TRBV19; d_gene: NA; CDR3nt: TGTGCCAGTAGTGGATCCGCGAACACCGGGGAGCTGTTTTTT; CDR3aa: CASSGSANTGELFF
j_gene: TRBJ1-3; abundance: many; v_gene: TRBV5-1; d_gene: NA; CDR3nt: TGCGCCAGCAGCCTACGGCCCGGGGCGGGAAACACCATATATTTT; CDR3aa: CASSLRPGAGNTIYF
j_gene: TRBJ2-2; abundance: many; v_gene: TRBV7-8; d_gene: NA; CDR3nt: TGTGCCAGCAGCTTACCCTCCCGAGGGAACACCGGGGAGCTGTTTTTT; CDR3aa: CASSLPSRGNTGELFF
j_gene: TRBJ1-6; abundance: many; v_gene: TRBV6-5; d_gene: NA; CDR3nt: TGTGCCAGCAGTTACTCGAGGAGCTCCTATAATTCACCCCTCCACTTT; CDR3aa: CASSYSRSSYNSPLHF
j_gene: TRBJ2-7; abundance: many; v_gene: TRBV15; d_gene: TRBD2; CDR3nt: TGTGCCACCTTCGGATATGGGGCTAGCGGGCTCTACGAGCAGTACTTC; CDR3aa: CATFGYGASGLYEQYF
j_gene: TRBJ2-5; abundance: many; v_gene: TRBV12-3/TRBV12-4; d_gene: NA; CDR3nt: TGTGCCAGCAGTTCGACATTGCGGGAGACCCAGTACTTC; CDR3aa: CASSSTLRETQYF
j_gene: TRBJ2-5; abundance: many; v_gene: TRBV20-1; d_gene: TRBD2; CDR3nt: TGCAGTGCTTGGACTAGCGGGAGGGGAGAGACCCAGTACTTC; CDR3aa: CSAWTSGRGETQYF
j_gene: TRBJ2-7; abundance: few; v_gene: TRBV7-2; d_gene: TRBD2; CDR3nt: TGTGCCAGCAGCTGTAGCGGGAGATGGTCCTACGAGCAGTACTTC; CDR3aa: CASSCSGRWSYEQYF
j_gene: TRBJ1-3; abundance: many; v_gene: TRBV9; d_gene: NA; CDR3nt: TGTGCCAGCAGCGTCTCAGGGGAAGGAAACACCATATATTTT; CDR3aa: CASSVSGEGNTIYF
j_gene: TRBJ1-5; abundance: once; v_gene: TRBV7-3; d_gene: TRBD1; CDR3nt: TGTGCCAGCAGTTACGTTACCGGGACAGGTAGCAATCAGCCCCAGCATTTT; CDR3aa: CASSYVTGTGSNQPQHF
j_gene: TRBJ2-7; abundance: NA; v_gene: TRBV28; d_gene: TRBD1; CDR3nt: TGTGCCAGCAAGGGGGGACAGGAGGTGTACGAGCAGTACTTC; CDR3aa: CASKGGQEVYEQYF
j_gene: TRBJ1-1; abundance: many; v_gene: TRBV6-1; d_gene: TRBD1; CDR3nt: TGTGCCAGCAAACAGGGGACGTTCTTGAACACTGAAGCTTTCTTT; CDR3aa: CASKQGTFLNTEAFF
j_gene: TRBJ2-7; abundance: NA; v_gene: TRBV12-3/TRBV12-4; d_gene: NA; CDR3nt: TGTGCCAGCACCCTCACGGGAGTCTCCTACGAGCAGTACTTC; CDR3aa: CASTLTGVSYEQYF
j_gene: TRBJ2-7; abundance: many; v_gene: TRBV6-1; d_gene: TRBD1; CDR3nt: TGTGCCAGCTCAATCAGAGGACAGGACTCCTACGAGCAGTACTTC; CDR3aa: CASSIRGQDSYEQYF
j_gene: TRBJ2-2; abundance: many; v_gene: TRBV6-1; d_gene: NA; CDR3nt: TGTGCCAGCACCCGCCGCCCTAGCACCGGGGAGCTGTTTTTT; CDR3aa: CASTRRPSTGELFF
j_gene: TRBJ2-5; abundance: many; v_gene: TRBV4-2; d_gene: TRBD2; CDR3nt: TGTGCCAGCAGCCAAGCTCCTAGCGGGAGTGGGGAGACCCAGTACTTC; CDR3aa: CASSQAPSGSGETQYF
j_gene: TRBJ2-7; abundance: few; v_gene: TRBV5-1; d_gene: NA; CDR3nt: TGCGCCAGCAGCTTGGAAGGGCCGGTCGACGAGCAGTACTTC; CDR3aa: CASSLEGPVDEQYF
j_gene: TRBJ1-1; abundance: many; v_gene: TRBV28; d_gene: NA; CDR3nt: TGTGCCAGCACCGGGAGATACACTGAAGCTTTCTTT; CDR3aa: CASTGRYTEAFF
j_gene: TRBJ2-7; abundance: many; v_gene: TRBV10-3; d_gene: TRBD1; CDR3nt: TGTGCCATCAGTCCGACAGGGGGGGGCTACGAGCAGTACTTC; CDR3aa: CAISPTGGGYEQYF
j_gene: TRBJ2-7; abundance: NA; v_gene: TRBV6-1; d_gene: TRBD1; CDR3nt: TGTGCCAGCAGGGGGACAGTCGAGCAGTACTTC; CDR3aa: CASRGTVEQYF
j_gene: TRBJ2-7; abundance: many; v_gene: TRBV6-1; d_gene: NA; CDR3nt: TGTGCCAGCAGTGAAGACGGGGGTTTGAGCTACGAGCAGTACTTC; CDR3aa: CASSEDGGLSYEQYF
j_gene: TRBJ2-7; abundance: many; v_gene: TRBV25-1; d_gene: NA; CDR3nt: TGTGCCAGCAGTGAATTTACAGGAGGGGGAACCTACGAGCAGTACTTC; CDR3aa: CASSEFTGGGTYEQYF
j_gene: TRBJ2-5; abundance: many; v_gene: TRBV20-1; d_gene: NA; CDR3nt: TGCAGTGCTGATCGGGGGGCGGTGGCCCAAGAGACCCAGTACTTC; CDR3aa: CSADRGAVAQETQYF
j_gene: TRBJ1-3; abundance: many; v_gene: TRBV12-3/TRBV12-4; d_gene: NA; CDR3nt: TGTGCCAGCAGTAGGCATCTTGGACAGTCTGGAAACACCATATATTTT; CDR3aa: CASSRHLGQSGNTIYF
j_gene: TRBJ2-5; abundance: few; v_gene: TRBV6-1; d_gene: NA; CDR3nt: TGTGCCAGCTCCAGGCCGAGTTACCAAGAGACCCAGTACTTC; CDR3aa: CASSRPSYQETQYF
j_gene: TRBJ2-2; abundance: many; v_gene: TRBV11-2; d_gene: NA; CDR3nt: TGTGCCAGCAGCCCTACGGGGCAGCGAGGGGGCGGGGAGCTGTTTTTT; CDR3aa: CASSPTGQRGGGELFF
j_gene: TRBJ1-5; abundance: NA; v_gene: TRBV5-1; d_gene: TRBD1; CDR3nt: TGCGCCAGCAGCCACGGGACAGGGACGAGCAATCAGCCCCAGCATTTT; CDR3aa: CASSHGTGTSNQPQHF
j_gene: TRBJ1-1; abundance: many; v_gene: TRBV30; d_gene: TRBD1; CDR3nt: TGTGCCTGGAGTACAGGGGGGTTCACTGAAGCTTTCTTT; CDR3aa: CAWSTGGFTEAFF
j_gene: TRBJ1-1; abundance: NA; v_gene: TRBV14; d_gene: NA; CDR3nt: TGTGCCAGCAGCTACGGACAGCCGAACACTGAAGCTTTCTTT; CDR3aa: CASSYGQPNTEAFF
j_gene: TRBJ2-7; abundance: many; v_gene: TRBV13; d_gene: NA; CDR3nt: TGTGCCAGCAGCAGGCTTGGTTATGGCGCCTCCTACGAGCAGTACTTC; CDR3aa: CASSRLGYGASYEQYF
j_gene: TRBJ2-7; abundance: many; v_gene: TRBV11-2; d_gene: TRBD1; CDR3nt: TGTGCCAGCAGCTCTCGGACAGGCTACGAGCAGTACTTC; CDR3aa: CASSSRTGYEQYF
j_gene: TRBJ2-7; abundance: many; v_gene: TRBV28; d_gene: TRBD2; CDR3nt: TGTGCCAGCGACGGGACTAGCGGGAGTCTGGGTCTCTACGAGCAGTACTTC; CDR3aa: CASDGTSGSLGLYEQYF
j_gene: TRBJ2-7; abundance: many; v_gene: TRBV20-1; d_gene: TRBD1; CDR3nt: TGCAGTGCTAGAGCACCCGGGACAGGCTTTCTCGAGCAGTACTTC; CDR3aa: CSARAPGTGFLEQYF
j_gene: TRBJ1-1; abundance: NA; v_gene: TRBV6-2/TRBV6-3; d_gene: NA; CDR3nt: TGTGCCAGCAGACCCCCTCAGACGAACACTGAAGCTTTCTTT; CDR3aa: CASRPPQTNTEAFF
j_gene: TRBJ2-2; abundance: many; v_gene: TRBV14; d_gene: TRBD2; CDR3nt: TGTGCCAGCAGCCAAGTACCCCCAGCGGGAGGGTACACCGGGGAGCTGTTTTTT; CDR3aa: CASSQVPPAGGYTGELFF
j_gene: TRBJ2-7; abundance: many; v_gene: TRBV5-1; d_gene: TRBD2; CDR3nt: TGCGCCAGCAGCCCGTTAGCGGGAGAGGGGGTCGAGCAGTACTTC; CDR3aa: CASSPLAGEGVEQYF
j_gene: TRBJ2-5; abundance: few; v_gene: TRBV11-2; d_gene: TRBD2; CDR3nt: TGTGCCAGCAGCCGAGAGCGGGGATGGGTCCAACAAGAGACCCAGTACTTC; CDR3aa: CASSRERGWVQQETQYF
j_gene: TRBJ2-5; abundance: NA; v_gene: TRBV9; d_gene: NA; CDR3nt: TGTGCCAGCAGCGCCCGAGGGCCAGAGACCCAGTACTTC; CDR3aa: CASSARGPETQYF
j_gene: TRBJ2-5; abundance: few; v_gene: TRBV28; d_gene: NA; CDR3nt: TGTGCCAGCAGTTCCCCGGGACACTCATTCGCAGAGACCCAGTACTTC; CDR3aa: CASSSPGHSFAETQYF
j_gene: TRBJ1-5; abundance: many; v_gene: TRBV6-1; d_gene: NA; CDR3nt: TGTGCCAGCAGTGAAGCTTCAGGTTATAGCAATCAGCCCCAGCATTTT; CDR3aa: CASSEASGYSNQPQHF
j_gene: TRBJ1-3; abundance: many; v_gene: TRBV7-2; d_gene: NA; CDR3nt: TGTGCCAGCAGCGTAGCCACGGGGTCTCGAGACCTGATATTCTCTGGAAACACCATATATTTT; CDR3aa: CASSVATGSRDLIFSGNTIYF
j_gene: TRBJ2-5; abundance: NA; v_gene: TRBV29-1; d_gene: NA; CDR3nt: TGCAGCGCCGATGACAGGATCGGAGAGACCCAGTACTTC; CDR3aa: CSADDRIGETQYF
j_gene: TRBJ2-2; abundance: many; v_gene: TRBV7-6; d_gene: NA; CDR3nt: TGTGCCAGCAGCTTGGGCAGGGGAGACGGGGAGCTGTTTTTT; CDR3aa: CASSLGRGDGELFF
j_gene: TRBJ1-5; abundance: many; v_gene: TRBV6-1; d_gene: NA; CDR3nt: TGTGCCAGCAGTGCTAATCAGCCCCAGCATTTT; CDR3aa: CASSANQPQHF